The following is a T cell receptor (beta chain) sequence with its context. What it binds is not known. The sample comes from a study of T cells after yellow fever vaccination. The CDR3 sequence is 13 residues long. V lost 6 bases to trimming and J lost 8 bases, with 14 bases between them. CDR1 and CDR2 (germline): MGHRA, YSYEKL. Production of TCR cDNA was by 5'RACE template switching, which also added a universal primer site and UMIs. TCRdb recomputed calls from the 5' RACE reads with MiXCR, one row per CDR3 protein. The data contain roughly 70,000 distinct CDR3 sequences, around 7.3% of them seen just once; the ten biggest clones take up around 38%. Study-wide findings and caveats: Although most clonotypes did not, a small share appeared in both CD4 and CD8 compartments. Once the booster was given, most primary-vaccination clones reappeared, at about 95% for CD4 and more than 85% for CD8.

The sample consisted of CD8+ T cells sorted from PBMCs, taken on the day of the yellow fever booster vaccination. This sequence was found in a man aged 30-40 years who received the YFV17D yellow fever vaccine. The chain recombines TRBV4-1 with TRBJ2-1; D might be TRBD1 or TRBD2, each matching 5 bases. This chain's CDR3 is CASREVRDDEQFF. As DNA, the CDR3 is TGCGCCAGCAGGGAGGTTAGGGACGATGAGCAGTTCTTC.